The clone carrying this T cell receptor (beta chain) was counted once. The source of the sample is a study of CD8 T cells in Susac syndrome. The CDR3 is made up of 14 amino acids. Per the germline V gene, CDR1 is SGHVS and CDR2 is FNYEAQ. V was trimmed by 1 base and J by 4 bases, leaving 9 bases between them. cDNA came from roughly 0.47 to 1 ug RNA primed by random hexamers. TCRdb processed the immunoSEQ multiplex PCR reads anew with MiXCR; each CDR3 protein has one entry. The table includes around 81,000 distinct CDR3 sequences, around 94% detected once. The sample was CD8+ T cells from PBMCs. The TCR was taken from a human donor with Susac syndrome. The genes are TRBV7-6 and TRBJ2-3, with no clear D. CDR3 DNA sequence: TGTGCCAGCAGCTTAGTGGAGTGGCCAGATACGCAGTATTTT. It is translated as CASSLVEWPDTQYF.